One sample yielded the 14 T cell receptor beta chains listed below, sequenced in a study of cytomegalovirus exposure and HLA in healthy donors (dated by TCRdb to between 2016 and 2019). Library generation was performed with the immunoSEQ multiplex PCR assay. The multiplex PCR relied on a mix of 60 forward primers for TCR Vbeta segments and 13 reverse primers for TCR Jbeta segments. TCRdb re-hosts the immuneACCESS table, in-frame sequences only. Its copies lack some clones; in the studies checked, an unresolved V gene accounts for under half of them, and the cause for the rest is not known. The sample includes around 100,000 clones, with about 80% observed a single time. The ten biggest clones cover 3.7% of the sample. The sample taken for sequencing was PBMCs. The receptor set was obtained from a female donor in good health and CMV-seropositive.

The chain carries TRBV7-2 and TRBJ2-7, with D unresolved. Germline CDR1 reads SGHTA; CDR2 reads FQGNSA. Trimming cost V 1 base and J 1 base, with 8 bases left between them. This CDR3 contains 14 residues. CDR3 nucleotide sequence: TGTGCCAGCAGCTTAGACTACGGATCCTACGAGCAGTACTTC. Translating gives CASSLDYGSYEQYF.

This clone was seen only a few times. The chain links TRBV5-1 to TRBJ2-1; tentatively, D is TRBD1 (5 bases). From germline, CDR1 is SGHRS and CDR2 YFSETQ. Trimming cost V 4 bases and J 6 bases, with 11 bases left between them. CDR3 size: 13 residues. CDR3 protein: CASSEDILNEQFF. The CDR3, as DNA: TGCGCCAGCAGCGAGGACATACTCAATGAGCAGTTCTTC.

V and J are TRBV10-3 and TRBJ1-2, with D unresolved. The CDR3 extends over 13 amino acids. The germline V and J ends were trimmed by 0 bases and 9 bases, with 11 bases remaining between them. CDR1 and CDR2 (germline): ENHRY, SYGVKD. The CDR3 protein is CAISESTPLSYTF. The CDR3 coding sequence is TGTGCCATCAGTGAGTCGACTCCTCTGAGCTACACCTTC.

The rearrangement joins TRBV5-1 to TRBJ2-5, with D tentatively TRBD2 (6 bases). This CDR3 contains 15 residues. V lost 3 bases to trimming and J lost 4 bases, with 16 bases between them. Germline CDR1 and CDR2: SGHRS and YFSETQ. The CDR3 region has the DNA TGCGCCAGCAGCTCGGGAGAGGCGGAGGGAGAGACCCAGTACTTC. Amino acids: CASSSGEAEGETQYF.

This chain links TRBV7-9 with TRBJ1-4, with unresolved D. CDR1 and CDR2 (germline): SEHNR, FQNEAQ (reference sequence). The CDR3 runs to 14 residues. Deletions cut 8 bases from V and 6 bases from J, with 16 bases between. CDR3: CASGGWAEDEKLFF. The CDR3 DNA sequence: TGTGCCAGCGGCGGGTGGGCGGAGGATGAAAAACTGTTTTTT.

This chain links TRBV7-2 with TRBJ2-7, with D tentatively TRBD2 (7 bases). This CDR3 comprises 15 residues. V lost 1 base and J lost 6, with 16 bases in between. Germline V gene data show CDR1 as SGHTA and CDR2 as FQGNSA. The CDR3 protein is CASSLVIGGGGEQYF. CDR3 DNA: TGTGCCAGCAGCTTAGTAATAGGAGGGGGGGGCGAGCAGTACTTC.

The DNA for the CDR3 is TGTGCCAGCAGCACCGGACAGGTGGGCACAGATACGCAGTATTTT. It encodes CASSTGQVGTDTQYF. The rearrangement uses TRBV21-1 and TRBJ2-3; TRBD1 reflects the table's D call only, with no check against the DNA. TRBV21-1 is termed a pseudogene. The CDR3 totals 15 residues.

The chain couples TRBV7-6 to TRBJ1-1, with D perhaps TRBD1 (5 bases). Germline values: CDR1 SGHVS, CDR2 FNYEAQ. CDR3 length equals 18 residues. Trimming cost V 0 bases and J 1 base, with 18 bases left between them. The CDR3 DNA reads TGTGCCAGCAGCTTAGCCCCTCCCAAGGGGCAGCCGAACACTGAAGCTTTCTTT. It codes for CASSLAPPKGQPNTEAFF.

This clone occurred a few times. The CDR3 DNA reads as TGTGCCAGCAGTGCGCACGGAGCCTCTAGCACAGATACGCAGTATTTT. Translation gives CASSAHGASSTDTQYF. The chain has TRBV6-1 and TRBJ2-3, with no clear D. This CDR3 comprises 16 residues. The germline V and J ends were trimmed by 4 bases and 0 bases, with 14 bases remaining between them. CDR1 and CDR2 from the germline V gene are MNHNS and SASEGT.

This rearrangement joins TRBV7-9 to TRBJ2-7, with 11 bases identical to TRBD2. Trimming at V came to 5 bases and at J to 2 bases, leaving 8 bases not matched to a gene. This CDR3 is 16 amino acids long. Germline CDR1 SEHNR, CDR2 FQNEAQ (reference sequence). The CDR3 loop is CASSRETSGTTYEQYF. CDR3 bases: TGTGCCAGCAGCCGTGAGACTAGCGGGACTACCTACGAGCAGTACTTC.

The CDR3 is CASSAYGEQYF. The CDR3 DNA is TGTGCCAGCAGTGCGTACGGGGAGCAGTACTTC. The V gene is TRBV2, the J gene TRBJ2-7; D remains unclear. The CDR3 runs to 11 residues. The germline CDR1 and CDR2 sequences are SNHLY and FYNNEI. Trimming pared 4 bases from V and 7 bases from J, leaving 8 bases between.

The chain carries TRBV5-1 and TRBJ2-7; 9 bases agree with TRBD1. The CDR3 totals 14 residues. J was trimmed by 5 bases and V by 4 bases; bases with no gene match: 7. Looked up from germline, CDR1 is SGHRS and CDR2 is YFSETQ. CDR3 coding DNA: TGCGCCAGCAGCCCGGGACAGGGTGGCCACGAGCAGTACTTC. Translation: CASSPGQGGHEQYF.

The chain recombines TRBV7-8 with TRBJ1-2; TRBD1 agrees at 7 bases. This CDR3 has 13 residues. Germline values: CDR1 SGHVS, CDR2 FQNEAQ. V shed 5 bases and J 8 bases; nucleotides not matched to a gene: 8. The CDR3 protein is CASSVTGTEGYTF. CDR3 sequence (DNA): TGTGCCAGCAGCGTGACAGGGACGGAAGGCTACACCTTC.

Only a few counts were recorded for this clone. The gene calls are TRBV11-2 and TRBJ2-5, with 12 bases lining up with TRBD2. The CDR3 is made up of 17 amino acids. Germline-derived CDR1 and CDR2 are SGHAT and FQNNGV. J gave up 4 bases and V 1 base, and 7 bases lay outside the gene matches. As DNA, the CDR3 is TGTGCCAGCAGCTTAGTCCCTAGCGGGAGGGCACGAGAGACCCAGTACTTC. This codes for CASSLVPSGRARETQYF.